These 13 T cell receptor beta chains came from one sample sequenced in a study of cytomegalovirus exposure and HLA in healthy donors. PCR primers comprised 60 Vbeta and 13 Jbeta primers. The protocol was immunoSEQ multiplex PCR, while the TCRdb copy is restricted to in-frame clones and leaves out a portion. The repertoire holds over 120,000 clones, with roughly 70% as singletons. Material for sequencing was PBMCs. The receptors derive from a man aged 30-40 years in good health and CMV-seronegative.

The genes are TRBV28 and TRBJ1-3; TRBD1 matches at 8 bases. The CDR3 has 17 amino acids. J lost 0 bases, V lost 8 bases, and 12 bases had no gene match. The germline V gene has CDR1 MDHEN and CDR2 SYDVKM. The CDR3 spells CASSPGTGTSSGNTIYF. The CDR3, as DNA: TGTGCCAGCTCGCCCGGGACAGGAACCAGCTCTGGAAACACCATATATTTT.

In nucleotides, the CDR3 is TGTGCCAGCAGTTTAAGGGAGGCGCGACAGCCCCAGCATTTT. This codes for CASSLREARQPQHF. The J gene is TRBJ1-5, the V gene TRBV27, with D unresolved. The germline gives CDR1 MNHEY, CDR2 SMNVEV (reference sequence). V lost 2 bases and J lost 7, with 12 bases in between. The CDR3 spans 14 residues.

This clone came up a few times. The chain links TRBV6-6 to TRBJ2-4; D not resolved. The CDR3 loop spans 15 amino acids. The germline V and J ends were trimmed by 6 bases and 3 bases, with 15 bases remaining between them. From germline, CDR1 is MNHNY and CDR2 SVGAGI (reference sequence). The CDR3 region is CASSAFGVDKNIQYF. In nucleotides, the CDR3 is TGTGCCAGCAGCGCTTTCGGTGTCGACAAAAACATTCAGTACTTC.

Here the CDR3 DNA reads TGTGCCAGCAGCGTAGACGGCGGTCCTATGTACGAGCAGTACTTC. Its protein is CASSVDGGPMYEQYF. The V and J genes are TRBV9 and TRBJ2-7, with unresolved D. This CDR3 region has 15 residues. From germline, CDR1 is SGDLS and CDR2 YYNGEE. Between the trimmed V and J ends, which lost 0 bases and 4 bases, there was a span of 14 bases. Full variable domain (remainder filled in from reference TRBV9 and TRBJ2-7): DSGVTQTPKHLITATGQRVTLRCSPRSGDLSVYWYQQSLDQGLQFLIQYYNGEERAKGNILERFSAQQFPDLHSELNLSSLELGDSALYFCASSVDGGPMYEQYFGPGTRLTVT.

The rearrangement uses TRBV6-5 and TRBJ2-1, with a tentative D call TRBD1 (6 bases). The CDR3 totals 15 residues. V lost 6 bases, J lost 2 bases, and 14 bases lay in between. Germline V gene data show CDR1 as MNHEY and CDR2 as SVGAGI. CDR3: CASSNRQDPYNEQFF. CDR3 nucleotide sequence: TGTGCCAGCAGCAACCGACAGGACCCCTACAATGAGCAGTTCTTC.

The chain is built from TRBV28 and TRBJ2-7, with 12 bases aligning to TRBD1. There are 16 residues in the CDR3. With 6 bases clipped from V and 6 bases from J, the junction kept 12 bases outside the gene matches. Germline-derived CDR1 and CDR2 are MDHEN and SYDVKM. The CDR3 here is CASRGTGGYRFLEQYF. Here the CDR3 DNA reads TGTGCCAGCAGGGGGACAGGGGGCTATCGCTTCCTCGAGCAGTACTTC.

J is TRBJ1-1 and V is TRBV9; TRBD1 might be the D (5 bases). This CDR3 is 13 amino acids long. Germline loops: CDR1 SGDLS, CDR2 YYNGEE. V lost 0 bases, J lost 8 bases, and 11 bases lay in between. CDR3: CASSVASGGEAFF. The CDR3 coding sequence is TGTGCCAGCAGCGTAGCTTCGGGGGGGGAAGCTTTCTTT.

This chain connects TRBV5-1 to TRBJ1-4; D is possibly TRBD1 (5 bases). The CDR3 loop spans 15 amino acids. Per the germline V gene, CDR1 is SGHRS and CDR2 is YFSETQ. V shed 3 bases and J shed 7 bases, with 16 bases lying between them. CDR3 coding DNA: TGCGCCAGCAGCTCTTCGCATTCGGGGGGTGAAAAACTGTTTTTT. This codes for CASSSSHSGGEKLFF.

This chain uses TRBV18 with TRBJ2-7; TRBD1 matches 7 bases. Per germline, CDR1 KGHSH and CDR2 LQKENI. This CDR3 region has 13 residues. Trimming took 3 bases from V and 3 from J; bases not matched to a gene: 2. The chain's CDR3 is CASSPGQRYEQYF. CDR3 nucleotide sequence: TGTGCCAGCTCACCGGGACAGCGCTACGAGCAGTACTTC. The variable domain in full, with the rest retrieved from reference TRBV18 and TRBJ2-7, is NAGVMQNPRHLVRRRGQEARLRCSPMKGHSHVYWYRQLPEEGLKFMVYLQKENIIDESGMPKERFSAEFPKEGPSILRIQQVVRGDSAAYFCASSPGQRYEQYFGPGTRLTVT.

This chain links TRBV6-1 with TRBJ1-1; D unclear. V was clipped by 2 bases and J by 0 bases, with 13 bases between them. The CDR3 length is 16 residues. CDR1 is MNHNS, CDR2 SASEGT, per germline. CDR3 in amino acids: CASSELGGSMNTEAFF. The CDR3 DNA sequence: TGTGCCAGCAGTGAACTTGGAGGGAGCATGAACACTGAAGCTTTCTTT.

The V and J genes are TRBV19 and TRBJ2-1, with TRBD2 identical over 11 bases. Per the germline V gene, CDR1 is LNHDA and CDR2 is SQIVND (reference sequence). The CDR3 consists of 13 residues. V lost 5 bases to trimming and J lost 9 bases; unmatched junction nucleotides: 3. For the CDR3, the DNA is TGTGCCAGTAGTTTAGCGGGGGGGTCTGAGCAGTTCTTC. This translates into CASSLAGGSEQFF.

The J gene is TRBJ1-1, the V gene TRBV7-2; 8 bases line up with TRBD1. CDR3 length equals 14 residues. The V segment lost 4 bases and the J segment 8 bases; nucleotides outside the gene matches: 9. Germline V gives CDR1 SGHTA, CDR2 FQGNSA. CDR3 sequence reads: CASSSRTGRSEAFF. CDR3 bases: TGTGCCAGCAGCTCAAGGACAGGGAGGTCCGAAGCTTTCTTT. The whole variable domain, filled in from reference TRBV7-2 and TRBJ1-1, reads GAGVSQSPSNKVTEKGKDVELRCDPISGHTALYWYRQSLGQGLEFLIYFQGNSAPDKSGLPSDRFSAERTGGSVSTLTIQRTQQEDSAVYLCASSSRTGRSEAFFGQGTRLTVV.

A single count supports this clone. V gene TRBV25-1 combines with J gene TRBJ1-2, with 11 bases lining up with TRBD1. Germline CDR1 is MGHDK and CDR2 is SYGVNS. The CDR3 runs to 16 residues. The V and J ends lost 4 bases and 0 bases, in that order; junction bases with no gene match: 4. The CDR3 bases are TGTGCCAGCAGTGCACCGGGACAGGGGGCTAACTATGGCTACACCTTC. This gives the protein CASSAPGQGANYGYTF.